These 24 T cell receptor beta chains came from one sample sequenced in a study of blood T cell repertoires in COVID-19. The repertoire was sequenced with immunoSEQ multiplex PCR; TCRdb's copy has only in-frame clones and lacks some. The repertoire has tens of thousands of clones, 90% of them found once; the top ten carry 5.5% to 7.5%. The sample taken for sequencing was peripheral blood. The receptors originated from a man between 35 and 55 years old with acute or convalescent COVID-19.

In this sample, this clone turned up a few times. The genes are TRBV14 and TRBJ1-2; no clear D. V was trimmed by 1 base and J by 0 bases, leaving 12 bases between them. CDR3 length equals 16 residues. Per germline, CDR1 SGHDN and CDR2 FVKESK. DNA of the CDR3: TGTGCCAGCAGCCAAGGTGGAAGACTCACTAACTATGGCTACACCTTC. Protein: CASSQGGRLTNYGYTF.

CDR3 coding DNA: TGTGCCAGCTCACCCCTTGGCTTGACCGGGGAGCTGTTTTTT. Protein product: CASSPLGLTGELFF. V is TRBV18 and J is TRBJ2-2; unclear D gene. Germline V gene lookup returns CDR1 KGHSH and CDR2 LQKENI. This CDR3 comprises 14 residues. V was clipped by 3 bases and J by 5 bases, with 10 bases between them.

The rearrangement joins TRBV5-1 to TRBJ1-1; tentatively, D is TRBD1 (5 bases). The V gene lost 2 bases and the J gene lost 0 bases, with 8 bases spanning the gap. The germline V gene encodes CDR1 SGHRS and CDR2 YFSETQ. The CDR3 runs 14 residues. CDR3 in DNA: TGCGCCAGCAGCTTCCAGGGCCTGAACACTGAAGCTTTCTTT. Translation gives CASSFQGLNTEAFF. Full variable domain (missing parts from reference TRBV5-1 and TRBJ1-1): KAGVTQTPRYLIKTRGQQVTLSCSPISGHRSVSWYQQTPGQGLQFLFEYFSETQRNKGNFPGRFSGRQFSNSRSEMNVSTLELGDSALYLCASSFQGLNTEAFFGQGTRLTVV.

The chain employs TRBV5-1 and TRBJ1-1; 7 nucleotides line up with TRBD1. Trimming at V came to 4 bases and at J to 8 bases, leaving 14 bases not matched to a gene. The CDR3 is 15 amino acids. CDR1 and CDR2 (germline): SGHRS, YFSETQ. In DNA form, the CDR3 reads TGCGCCAGCAGCCGCGCCGGGACAGAGACGAGGGAAGCTTTCTTT. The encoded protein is CASSRAGTETREAFF. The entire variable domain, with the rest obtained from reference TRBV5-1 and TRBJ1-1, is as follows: KAGVTQTPRYLIKTRGQQVTLSCSPISGHRSVSWYQQTPGQGLQFLFEYFSETQRNKGNFPGRFSGRQFSNSRSEMNVSTLELGDSALYLCASSRAGTETREAFFGQGTRLTVV.

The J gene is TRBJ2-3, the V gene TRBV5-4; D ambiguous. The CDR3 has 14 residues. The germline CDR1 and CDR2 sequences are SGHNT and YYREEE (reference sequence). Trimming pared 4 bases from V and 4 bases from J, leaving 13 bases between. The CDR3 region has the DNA TGTGCCAGCAGCACCTCTAGATTCCCAGATACGCAGTATTTT. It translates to CASSTSRFPDTQYF.

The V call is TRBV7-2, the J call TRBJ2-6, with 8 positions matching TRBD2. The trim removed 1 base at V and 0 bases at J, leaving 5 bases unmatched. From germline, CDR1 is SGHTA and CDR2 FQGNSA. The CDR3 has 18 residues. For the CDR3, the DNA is TGTGCCAGCAGCTTAGTTCTAGCGGGCAGCTCTGGGGCCAACGTCCTGACTTTC. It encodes CASSLVLAGSSGANVLTF.

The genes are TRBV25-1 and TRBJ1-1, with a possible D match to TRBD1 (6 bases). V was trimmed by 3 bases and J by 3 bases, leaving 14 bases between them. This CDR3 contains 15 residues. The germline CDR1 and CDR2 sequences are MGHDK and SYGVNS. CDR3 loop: CASSDNRVRDTEAFF. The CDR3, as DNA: TGTGCCAGCAGTGATAACAGGGTTAGGGACACTGAAGCTTTCTTT.

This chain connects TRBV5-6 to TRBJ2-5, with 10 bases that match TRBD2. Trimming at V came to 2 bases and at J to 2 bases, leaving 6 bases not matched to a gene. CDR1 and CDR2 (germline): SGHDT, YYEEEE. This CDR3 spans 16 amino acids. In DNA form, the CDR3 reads TGTGCCAGCAGCTTTTGGACTAGCGGAGTTCAAGAGACCCAGTACTTC. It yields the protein CASSFWTSGVQETQYF.

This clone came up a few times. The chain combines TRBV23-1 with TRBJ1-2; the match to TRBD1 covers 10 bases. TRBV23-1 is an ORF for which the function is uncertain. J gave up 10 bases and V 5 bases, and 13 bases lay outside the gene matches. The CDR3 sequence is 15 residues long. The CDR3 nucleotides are TGCGCCAGCAGTGAGGGGGACAGGGGCTCCCTCGTCTACACCTTC. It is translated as CASSEGDRGSLVYTF.

The CDR3, as DNA: TGTGCCAGCAGCCGCTCGGGCGGGGAGCTGTTTTTT. This translates into CASSRSGGELFF. The V and J genes are TRBV7-2 and TRBJ2-2; the D is unclear. Germline-derived CDR1 and CDR2 are SGHTA and FQGNSA. Trimming cost V 5 bases and J 7 bases, with 8 bases left between them. CDR3 length: 12 residues.

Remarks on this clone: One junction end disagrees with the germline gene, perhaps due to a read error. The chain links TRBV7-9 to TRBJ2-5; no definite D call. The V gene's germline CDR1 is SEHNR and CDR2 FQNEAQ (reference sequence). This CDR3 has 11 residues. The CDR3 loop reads CASSLGPRLHF. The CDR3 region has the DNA TGTGCCAGCAGCTTAGGGCCTAGGCTGCACTTC. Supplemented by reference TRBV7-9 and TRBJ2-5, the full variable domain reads DTGVSQNPRHKITKRGQNVTFRCDPISEHNRLYWYRQTLGQGPEFLTYFQNEAQLEKSRLLSDRFSAERPKGSFSTLEIQRTEQGDSAMYLCASSLGPRLHFGPGTRLLVL.

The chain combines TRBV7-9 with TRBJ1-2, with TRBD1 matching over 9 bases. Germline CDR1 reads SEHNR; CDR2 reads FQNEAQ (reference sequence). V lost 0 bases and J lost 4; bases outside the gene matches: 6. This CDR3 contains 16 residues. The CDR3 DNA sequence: TGTGCCAGCAGCTTAGCGGGGGACAGGGTACCCTATGGCTACACCTTC. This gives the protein CASSLAGDRVPYGYTF.

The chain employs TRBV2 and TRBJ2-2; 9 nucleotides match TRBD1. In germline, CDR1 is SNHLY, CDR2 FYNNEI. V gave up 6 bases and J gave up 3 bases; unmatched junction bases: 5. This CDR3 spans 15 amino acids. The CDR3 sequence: CASSGTGLDTGELFF. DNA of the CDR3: TGTGCCAGCAGCGGGACAGGGTTAGACACCGGGGAGCTGTTTTTT.

The CDR3 protein is CASSLQGANTEAFF. As DNA, the CDR3 is TGTGCCAGCAGTTTACAGGGGGCTAACACTGAAGCTTTCTTT. V gene TRBV27 combines with J gene TRBJ1-1; 8 bases are shared with TRBD1. There are 14 residues in the CDR3. After removal of 2 bases from V and 2 bases from J, the junction contained 1 base not matched to a gene. The germline V gene has CDR1 MNHEY and CDR2 SMNVEV (reference sequence).

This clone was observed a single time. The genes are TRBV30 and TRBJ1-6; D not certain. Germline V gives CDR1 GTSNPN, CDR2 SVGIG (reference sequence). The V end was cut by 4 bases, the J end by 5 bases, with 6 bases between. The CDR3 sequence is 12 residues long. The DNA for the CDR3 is TGTGCCTGGACGAGAGATAATTCACCCCTCCACTTT. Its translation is CAWTRDNSPLHF.

The CDR3 sequence: CASSPDRISVNQPQHF. CDR3 nucleotides: TGTGCCAGCTCACCAGATCGCATTTCGGTAAATCAGCCCCAGCATTTT. The chain links TRBV18 to TRBJ1-5, with D hard to call. Trimming removed 2 bases at V and 4 bases at J, with 15 bases between. From germline, CDR1 is KGHSH and CDR2 LQKENI. The CDR3 loop spans 16 amino acids.

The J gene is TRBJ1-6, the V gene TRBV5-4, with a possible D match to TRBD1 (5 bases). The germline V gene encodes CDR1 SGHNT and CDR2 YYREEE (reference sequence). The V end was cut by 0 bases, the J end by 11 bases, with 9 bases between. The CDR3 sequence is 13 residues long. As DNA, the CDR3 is TGTGCCAGCAGCTTGGCAGGGTTTCCACCCCTCCACTTT. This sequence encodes CASSLAGFPPLHF.

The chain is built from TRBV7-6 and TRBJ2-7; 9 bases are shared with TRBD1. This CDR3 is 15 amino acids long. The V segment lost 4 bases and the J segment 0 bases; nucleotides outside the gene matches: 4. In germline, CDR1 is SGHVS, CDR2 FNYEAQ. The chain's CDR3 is CASSSGTGSSYEQYF. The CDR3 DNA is TGTGCCAGCAGCTCAGGGACAGGGAGCTCCTACGAGCAGTACTTC. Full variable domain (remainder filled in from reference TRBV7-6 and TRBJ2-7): GAGVSQSPRYKVTKRGQDVALRCDPISGHVSLYWYRQALGQGPEFLTYFNYEAQQDKSGLPNDRFSAERPEGSISTLTIQRTEQRDSAMYRCASSSGTGSSYEQYFGPGTRLTVT.

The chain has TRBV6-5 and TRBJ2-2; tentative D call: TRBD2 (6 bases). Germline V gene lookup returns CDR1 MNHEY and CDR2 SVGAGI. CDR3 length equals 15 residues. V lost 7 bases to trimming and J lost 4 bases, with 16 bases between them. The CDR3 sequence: CASNPRGLSTGELFF. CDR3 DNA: TGTGCCAGCAACCCTCGGGGACTTTCCACCGGGGAGCTGTTTTTT.

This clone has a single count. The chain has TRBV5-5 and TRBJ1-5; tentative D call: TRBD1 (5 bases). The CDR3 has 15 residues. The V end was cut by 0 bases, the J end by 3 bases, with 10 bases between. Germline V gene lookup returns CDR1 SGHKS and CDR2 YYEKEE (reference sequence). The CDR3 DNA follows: TGTGCCAGCAGCTTGGCTACAGGACCCAATCAGCCCCAGCATTTT. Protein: CASSLATGPNQPQHF.

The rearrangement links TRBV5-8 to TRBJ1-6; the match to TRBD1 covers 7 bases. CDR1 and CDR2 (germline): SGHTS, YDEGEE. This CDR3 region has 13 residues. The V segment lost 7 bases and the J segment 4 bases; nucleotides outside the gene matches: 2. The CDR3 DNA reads TGTGCCAGCGGGACAGTTTATAATTCACCCCTCCACTTT. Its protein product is CASGTVYNSPLHF.

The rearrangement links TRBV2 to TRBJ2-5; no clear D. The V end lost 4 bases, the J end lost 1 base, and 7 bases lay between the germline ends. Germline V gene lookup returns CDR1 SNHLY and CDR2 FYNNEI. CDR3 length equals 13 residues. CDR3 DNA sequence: TGTGCCAGCAGTGGTAACAGCCAAGAGACCCAGTACTTC. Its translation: CASSGNSQETQYF.

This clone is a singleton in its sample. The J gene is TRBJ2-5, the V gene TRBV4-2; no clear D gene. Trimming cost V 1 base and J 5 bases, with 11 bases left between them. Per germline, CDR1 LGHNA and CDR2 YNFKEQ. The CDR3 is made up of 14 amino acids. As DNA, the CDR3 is TGTGCCAGCAGCCAAGCCCCTCCCGGGGAGACCCAGTACTTC. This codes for CASSQAPPGETQYF.

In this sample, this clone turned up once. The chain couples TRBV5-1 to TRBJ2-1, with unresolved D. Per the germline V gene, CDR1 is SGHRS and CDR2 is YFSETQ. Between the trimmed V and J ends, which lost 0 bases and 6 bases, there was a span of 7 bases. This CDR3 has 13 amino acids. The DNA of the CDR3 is TGCGCCAGCAGCTTGGCGTGGGCCAATGAGCAGTTCTTC. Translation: CASSLAWANEQFF.